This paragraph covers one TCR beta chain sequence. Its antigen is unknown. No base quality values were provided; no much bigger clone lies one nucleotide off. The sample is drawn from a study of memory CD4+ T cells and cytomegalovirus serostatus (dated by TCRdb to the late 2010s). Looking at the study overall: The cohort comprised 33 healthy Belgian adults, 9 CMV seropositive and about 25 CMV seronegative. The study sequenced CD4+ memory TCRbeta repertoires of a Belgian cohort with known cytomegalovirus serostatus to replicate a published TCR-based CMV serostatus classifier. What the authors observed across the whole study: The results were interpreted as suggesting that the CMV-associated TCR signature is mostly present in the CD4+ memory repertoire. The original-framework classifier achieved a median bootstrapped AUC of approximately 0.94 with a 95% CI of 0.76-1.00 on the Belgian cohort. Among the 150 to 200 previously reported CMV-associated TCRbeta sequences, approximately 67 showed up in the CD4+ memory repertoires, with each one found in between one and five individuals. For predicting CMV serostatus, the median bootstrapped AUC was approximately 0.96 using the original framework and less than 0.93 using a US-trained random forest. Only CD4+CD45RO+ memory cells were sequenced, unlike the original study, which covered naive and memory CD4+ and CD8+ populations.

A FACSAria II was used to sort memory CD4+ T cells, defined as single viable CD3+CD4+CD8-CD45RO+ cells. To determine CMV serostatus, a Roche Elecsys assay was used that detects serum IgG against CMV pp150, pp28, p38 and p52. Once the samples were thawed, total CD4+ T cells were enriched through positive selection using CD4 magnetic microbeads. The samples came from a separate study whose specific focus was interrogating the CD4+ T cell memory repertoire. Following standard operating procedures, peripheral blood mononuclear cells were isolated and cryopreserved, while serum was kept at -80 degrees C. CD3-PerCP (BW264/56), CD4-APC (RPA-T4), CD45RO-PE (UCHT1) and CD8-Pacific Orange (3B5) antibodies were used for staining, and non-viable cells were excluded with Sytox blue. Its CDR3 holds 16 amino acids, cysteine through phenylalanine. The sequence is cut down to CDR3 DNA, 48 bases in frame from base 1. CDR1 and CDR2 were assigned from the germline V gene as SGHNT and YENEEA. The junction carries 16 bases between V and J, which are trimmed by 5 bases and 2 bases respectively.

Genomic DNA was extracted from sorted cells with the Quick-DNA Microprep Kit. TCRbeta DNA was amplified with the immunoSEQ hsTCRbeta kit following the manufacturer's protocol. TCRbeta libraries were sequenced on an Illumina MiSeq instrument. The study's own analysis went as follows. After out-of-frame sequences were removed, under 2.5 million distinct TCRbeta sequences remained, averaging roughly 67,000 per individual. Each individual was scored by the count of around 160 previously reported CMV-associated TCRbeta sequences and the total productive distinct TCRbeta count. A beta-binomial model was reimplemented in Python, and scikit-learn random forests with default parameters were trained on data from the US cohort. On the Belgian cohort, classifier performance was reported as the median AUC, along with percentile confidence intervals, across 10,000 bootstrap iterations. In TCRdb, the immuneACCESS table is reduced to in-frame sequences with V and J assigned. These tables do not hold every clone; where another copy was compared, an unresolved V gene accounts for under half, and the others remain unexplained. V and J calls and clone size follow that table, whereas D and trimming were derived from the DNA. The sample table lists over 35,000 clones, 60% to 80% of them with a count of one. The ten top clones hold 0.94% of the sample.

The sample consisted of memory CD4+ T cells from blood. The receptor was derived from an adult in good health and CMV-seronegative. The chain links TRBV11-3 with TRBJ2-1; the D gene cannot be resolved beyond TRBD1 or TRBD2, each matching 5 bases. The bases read TGTGCCAGCAGCCCCCGAGGGGCGGGCGCCTACAATGAGCAGTTCTTC. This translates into CASSPRGAGAYNEQFF. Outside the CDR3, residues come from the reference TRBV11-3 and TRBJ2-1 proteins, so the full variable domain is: EAGVVQSPRYKIIEKKQPVAFWCNPISGHNTLYWYLQNLGQGPELLIRYENEEAVDDSQLPKDRFSAERLKGVDSTLKIQPAELGDSAVYLCASSPRGAGAYNEQFFGPGTRLTVL.